Each of the 25 T cell receptor beta chains below was sequenced from the same sample in a study of OX40 agonist ivuxolimab in advanced cancers. Libraries came from the immunoSEQ multiplex PCR assay. This immuneACCESS table, as held by TCRdb, lists in-frame sequences with V and J called but not all clones. Of the missing ones, under half trace to an unresolved V gene in checked studies; the others have no known cause. Recorded for this sample are tens of thousands of clones; approximately 90% of them occurred a single time. The top ten clones comprise around 0.39% of the sample. The specimen comprised CD4+ or CD8+ T cells sorted from blood, sampled in a trial of the OX40 agonist ivuxolimab. The receptor source for this set is an adult with an advanced solid tumor such as melanoma, head and neck, liver or kidney cancer.

This sequence joins TRBV28 and TRBJ1-1; D is possibly TRBD1 (6 bases). Germline V CDR1 and CDR2: MDHEN, SYDVKM. Trimming removed 6 bases at V and 5 bases at J, with 13 bases between. This CDR3 comprises 13 residues. As DNA, the CDR3 is TGTGCCAGCAGCTCGAGGGGGAGAACTGAAGCTTTCTTT. Amino acid sequence: CASSSRGRTEAFF.

The chain joins TRBV4-1 to TRBJ2-7; D gene ambiguous. Germline loops: CDR1 MGHRA, CDR2 YSYEKL. Deletions cut 2 bases from V and 0 bases from J, with 11 bases between. The CDR3 length is 15 residues. The CDR3 nucleotides read TGCGCCAGCAGCCAACAGACTGAAATCTCCTACGAGCAGTACTTC. Amino acid sequence: CASSQQTEISYEQYF.

The chain is built from TRBV9 and TRBJ2-1; D may be TRBD1 or TRBD2 (6 bases each). With 0 bases removed from V and 8 bases from J, the gap between germline ends came to 21 bases. The CDR3 runs 17 residues. CDR1 and CDR2 (germline): SGDLS, YYNGEE. CDR3 residues: CASSVGSGGLRSDEQFF. The CDR3 coding sequence is TGTGCCAGCAGCGTAGGGTCCGGGGGCCTCCGGTCGGATGAGCAGTTCTTC.

V usage is TRBV29-1 and J usage is TRBJ2-1, with D possibly being TRBD2 (6 bases). With 2 bases removed from V and 4 bases from J, the gap between germline ends came to 18 bases. Germline V gene sequence: CDR1 SQVTM, CDR2 ANQGSEA. This CDR3 is built from 16 residues. The CDR3 bases are TGCAGCGTTGAACCGAGGGGCGGGACGGATTACAATGAGCAGTTCTTC. Protein: CSVEPRGGTDYNEQFF.

The genes are TRBV2 and TRBJ2-2, with 11 bases fitting TRBD1. The length of the CDR3 is 17 residues. The J segment lost 5 bases and the V segment lost 7 bases, leaving 12 bases of the junction unmatched. Germline V gene sequence: CDR1 SNHLY, CDR2 FYNNEI. CDR3 coding DNA: TGTGCCAGCATGAGACCGGGACAGGGGGTCAGAACCGGGGAGCTGTTTTTT. Its translation: CASMRPGQGVRTGELFF.

V and J are TRBV4-1 and TRBJ2-3; 7 bases are shared with TRBD2. V shed 4 bases, J shed 12 bases, and the junction held 10 bases outside the gene matches. CDR3 length: 13 amino acids. The germline V gene encodes CDR1 MGHRA and CDR2 YSYEKL. CDR3 nucleotides: TGCGCCAGCAGCCGAATTCCTAGCGGTCCCCAGTATTTT. Translation gives CASSRIPSGPQYF.

The V and J genes are TRBV5-1 and TRBJ2-1; TRBD1 might be the D (6 bases). Germline loops: CDR1 SGHRS, CDR2 YFSETQ. The CDR3 has 13 residues. Trimming left V 4 bases short and J 6 bases short, with 11 bases between. The CDR3 nucleotides read TGCGCCAGCAGCCGCCGAGGGGGCAATGAGCAGTTCTTC. Translation: CASSRRGGNEQFF. Using reference TRBV5-1 and TRBJ2-1 for the parts outside the CDR3, the full variable domain is KAGVTQTPRYLIKTRGQQVTLSCSPISGHRSVSWYQQTPGQGLQFLFEYFSETQRNKGNFPGRFSGRQFSNSRSEMNVSTLELGDSALYLCASSRRGGNEQFFGPGTRLTVL.

The chain carries TRBV6-1 and TRBJ2-5, with D maybe TRBD1 (6 bases). The DNA end lines up better with TRBJ2-7; the J call may be wrong. Germline CDR1 is MNHNS and CDR2 is SASEGT. This CDR3 region has 15 residues. The DNA for the CDR3 is TGTGCCAGCAGTGTAGTACCGGACAGAAGCTACGAGCAGTACTTC. The encoded protein is CASSVVPDRSYEQYF.

The chain combines TRBV6-9 with TRBJ2-7; TRBD1 matches at 9 bases. Germline V gene lookup returns CDR1 MNHGY and CDR2 SVAAGI. V shed 8 bases, J shed 12 bases, and the junction held 5 bases outside the gene matches. The CDR3 sequence is 10 residues long. This CDR3 reads CASGGDRAYF. CDR3 DNA: TGTGCCAGCGGGGGGGACAGGGCGTACTTC.

CDR3 DNA sequence: TGTGCCATCACAGGACGGGATTGGGAACCCCAGCATTTT. Its protein product is CAITGRDWEPQHF. The V gene is TRBV10-3, the J gene TRBJ1-5; no clear D. Trimming removed 7 bases from V and 10 bases from J, with 17 bases in between. The germline V gene has CDR1 ENHRY and CDR2 SYGVKD. The CDR3 runs 13 residues.

The chain couples TRBV18 to TRBJ2-7; TRBD1 is a possible D gene (6 bases). The length of the CDR3 is 16 residues. The germline CDR1 and CDR2 sequences are KGHSH and LQKENI. Trimming pared 0 bases from V and 6 bases from J, leaving 18 bases between. CDR3 sequence reads: CASSPPSLDREGEQYF. The CDR3, as DNA: TGTGCCAGCTCACCACCCTCGTTGGACAGAGAGGGCGAGCAGTACTTC.

The chain employs TRBV18 and TRBJ2-1, with 9 bases lining up with TRBD2. This CDR3 is 17 amino acids long. Germline trimming cut 1 base from V and 0 bases from J; bases unmatched to any gene: 4. Germline lookup yields CDR1 KGHSH and CDR2 LQKENI. This CDR3 reads CASSPQLAGSSYNEQFF. The CDR3 bases are TGTGCCAGCTCACCACAACTAGCGGGTAGCTCCTACAATGAGCAGTTCTTC.

V usage is TRBV11-3 and J usage is TRBJ2-7; D remains ambiguous. Germline values: CDR1 SGHNT, CDR2 YENEEA. The V and J ends lost 1 base and 1 base respectively, with 11 bases between them. The CDR3 is made up of 15 amino acids. The DNA of the CDR3 is TGTGCCAGCAGCTTAGTGGCAGGTCCGTCCTACGAGCAGTACTTC. It codes for CASSLVAGPSYEQYF. The complete variable domain, with remaining parts taken from reference TRBV11-3 and TRBJ2-7, reads EAGVVQSPRYKIIEKKQPVAFWCNPISGHNTLYWYLQNLGQGPELLIRYENEEAVDDSQLPKDRFSAERLKGVDSTLKIQPAELGDSAVYLCASSLVAGPSYEQYFGPGTRLTVT.

The DNA of the CDR3 is TGTGCCAGCACCCTAGGGGCAGGGACATCCTACAATGAGCAGTTCTTC. This codes for CASTLGAGTSYNEQFF. The rearrangement links TRBV5-4 to TRBJ2-1; the D gene is possibly TRBD1 (6 bases). In germline, CDR1 is SGHNT, CDR2 YYREEE (reference sequence). This CDR3 has 16 amino acids. Trimming cost V 6 bases and J 1 base, with 17 bases left between them.

A few counts support this clone. The chain joins TRBV2 to TRBJ2-2, with unresolved D. Trimming shortened V by 5 bases and J by 10 bases, and 5 bases separated the two germline ends. Germline loops: CDR1 SNHLY, CDR2 FYNNEI. CDR3 size: 10 residues. The CDR3 loop is CASSRVELFF. In DNA, the CDR3 is TGTGCCAGCAGTAGGGTGGAGCTGTTTTTT.

This sequence joins TRBV5-5 and TRBJ1-1; no firm D call. Germline V lookup: CDR1 SGHKS, CDR2 YYEKEE (reference sequence). Trimming stripped 2 bases from V and 3 bases from J, with 8 bases between. The CDR3 is made up of 13 amino acids. Here the CDR3 DNA reads TGTGCCAGCAGCTTTCGACGGGACACTGAAGCTTTCTTT. This translates into CASSFRRDTEAFF.

The V call is TRBV28, the J call TRBJ1-6, with 9 positions matching TRBD1. Per the germline V gene, CDR1 is MDHEN and CDR2 is SYDVKM. V was clipped by 8 bases and J by 10 bases; unmatched bases: 12. The CDR3 contains 15 residues. The CDR3 loop reads CASAPGDRERSPLHF. The CDR3 region has the DNA TGTGCCAGCGCCCCCGGGGACAGGGAGAGGTCACCCCTCCACTTT.

In regard to this clone: The junction does not match germline at one end; this may be a read error. This chain uses TRBV5-4 with TRBJ2-3, with TRBD2 matching over 9 bases. The germline V gene has CDR1 SGHNT and CDR2 YYREEE (reference sequence). The CDR3 loop spans 14 amino acids. The CDR3, as DNA: TGTGCCAGCAGCTTGGCCGGGGAGCGGGGGGTTCTAAATTTT. It yields the protein CASSLAGERGVLNF. Full variable domain (rest looked up from reference TRBV5-4 and TRBJ2-3): ETGVTQSPTHLIKTRGQQVTLRCSSQSGHNTVSWYQQALGQGPQFIFQYYREEENGRGNFPPRFSGLQFPNYSSELNVNALELDDSALYLCASSLAGERGVLNFGPGTRLTVL.

V gene TRBV29-1 combines with J gene TRBJ2-5; D may be TRBD2 (6 bases). Trimming left V 1 base short and J 1 base short, with 13 bases between. CDR3 size: 15 residues. Germline CDR1 reads SQVTM; CDR2 reads ANQGSEA. The CDR3 here is CSVEAPGDIQETQYF. As DNA, the CDR3 is TGCAGCGTTGAAGCCCCGGGAGACATCCAAGAGACCCAGTACTTC.

The V gene is TRBV28, the J gene TRBJ1-1; D perhaps matches TRBD1 (6 bases). The CDR3 consists of 13 residues. The germline V gene encodes CDR1 MDHEN and CDR2 SYDVKM. The ends were cut back, 6 bases at V and 4 bases at J, with 12 bases in the middle. The CDR3 region has the DNA TGTGCCAGCAGCCTACCAGGGGCCACTGAAGCTTTCTTT. Residues: CASSLPGATEAFF.

The chain couples TRBV28 to TRBJ1-3, with a possible D match to TRBD1 (6 bases). Trimming removed 8 bases from V and 3 bases from J, with 20 bases in between. Germline V gives CDR1 MDHEN, CDR2 SYDVKM. The CDR3 has 16 residues. CDR3 sequence: CASGEIGTILGNTIYF. In DNA, the CDR3 is TGTGCCAGCGGGGAAATTGGGACAATCCTTGGAAACACCATATATTTT.

The chain employs TRBV2 and TRBJ1-2, with TRBD1 matching 9 bases. V shed 6 bases, J shed 4 bases, and the junction held 6 bases outside the gene matches. This CDR3 comprises 14 residues. Germline-derived CDR1 and CDR2 are SNHLY and FYNNEI. The CDR3 DNA reads TGTGCCAGCAGCCGGGACAGGGAAAGCTATGGCTACACCTTC. It yields the protein CASSRDRESYGYTF.

This sequence joins TRBV27 and TRBJ1-1; D may be TRBD1 (6 bases). V lost 2 bases and J lost 0, with 13 bases in between. The V gene's germline CDR1 is MNHEY and CDR2 SMNVEV (reference sequence). The CDR3 sequence is 16 residues long. The CDR3 region is CASSLGRDTVNTEAFF. The CDR3 coding sequence is TGTGCCAGCAGTTTAGGAAGGGACACTGTGAACACTGAAGCTTTCTTT.

The chain has TRBV2 and TRBJ2-5, with D hard to call. V dropped 3 bases and J dropped 5 bases, with 1 base sitting between them. This CDR3 comprises 10 residues. CDR1 and CDR2 (germline): SNHLY, FYNNEI. The CDR3: CASSEETQYF. The DNA for the CDR3 is TGTGCCAGCAGTGAGGAGACCCAGTACTTC.

This chain connects TRBV4-1 to TRBJ1-2, with D possibly matching TRBD1 (5 bases). Trimming cost V 0 bases and J 6 bases, with 14 bases left between them. CDR1 is MGHRA, CDR2 YSYEKL, per germline. The CDR3 is made up of 15 amino acids. As DNA, the CDR3 is TGCGCCAGCAGCCAAGATATTCAGGGATTTGATGGCTACACCTTC. This gives the protein CASSQDIQGFDGYTF.